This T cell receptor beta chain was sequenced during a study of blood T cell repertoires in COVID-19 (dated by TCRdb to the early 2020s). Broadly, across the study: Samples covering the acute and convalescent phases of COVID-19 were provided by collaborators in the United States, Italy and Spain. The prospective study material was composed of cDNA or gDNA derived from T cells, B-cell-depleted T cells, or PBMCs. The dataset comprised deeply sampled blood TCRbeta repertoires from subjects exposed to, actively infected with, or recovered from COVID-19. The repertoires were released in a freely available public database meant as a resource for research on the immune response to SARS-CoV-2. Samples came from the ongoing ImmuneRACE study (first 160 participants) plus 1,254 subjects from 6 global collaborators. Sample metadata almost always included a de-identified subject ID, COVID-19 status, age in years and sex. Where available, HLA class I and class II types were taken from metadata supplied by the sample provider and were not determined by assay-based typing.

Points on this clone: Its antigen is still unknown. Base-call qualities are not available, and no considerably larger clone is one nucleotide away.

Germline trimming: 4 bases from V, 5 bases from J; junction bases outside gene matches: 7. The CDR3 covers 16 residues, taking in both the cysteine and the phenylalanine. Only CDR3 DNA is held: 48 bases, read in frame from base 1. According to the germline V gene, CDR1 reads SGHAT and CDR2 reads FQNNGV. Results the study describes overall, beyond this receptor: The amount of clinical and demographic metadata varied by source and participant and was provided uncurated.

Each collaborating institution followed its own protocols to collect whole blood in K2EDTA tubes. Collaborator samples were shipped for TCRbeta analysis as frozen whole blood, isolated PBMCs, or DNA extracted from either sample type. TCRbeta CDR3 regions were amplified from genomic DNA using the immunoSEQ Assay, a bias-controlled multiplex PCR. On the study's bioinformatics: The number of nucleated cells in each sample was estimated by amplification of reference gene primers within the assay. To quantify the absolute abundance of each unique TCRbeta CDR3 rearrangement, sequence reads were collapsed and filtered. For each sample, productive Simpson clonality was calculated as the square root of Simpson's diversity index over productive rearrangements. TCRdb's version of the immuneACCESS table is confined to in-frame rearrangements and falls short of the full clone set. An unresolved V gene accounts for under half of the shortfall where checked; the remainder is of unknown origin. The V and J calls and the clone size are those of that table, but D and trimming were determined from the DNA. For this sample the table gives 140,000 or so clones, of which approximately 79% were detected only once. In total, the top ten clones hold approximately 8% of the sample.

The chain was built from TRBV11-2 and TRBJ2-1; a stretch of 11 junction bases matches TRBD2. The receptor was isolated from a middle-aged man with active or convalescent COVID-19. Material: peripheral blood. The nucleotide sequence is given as TGTGCCAGCAGCTGGGGGGGACTAGCGGCCCACAATGAGCAGTTCTTC. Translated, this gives CASSWGGLAAHNEQFF.